This T cell receptor beta chain was recovered during a study of identical twins. TCRdb redid the calling of the 5' RACE reads with MiXCR, one entry per CDR3 protein. Among roughly 200,000 distinct CDR3 sequences listed, roughly 7.5% were seen once. In its sample, this clonotype was seen many times. The CDR3 totals 12 residues. The V end was cut by 7 bases, the J end by 5 bases, with 11 bases between. Another study also made use of these data, one on yellow fever vaccine responses in identical twins.

This TCR came from a woman aged 18-35 years in good health. Sequenced: memory (CD45RO+) T cells sorted from blood. V is TRBV12-3 or TRBV12-4 and J is TRBJ1-1; D unclear. Here the CDR3 reads CASTGESTEAFF. The CDR3 DNA is TGTGCCAGCACGGGAGAGTCGACTGAAGCTTTCTTT.